This T cell receptor (beta chain) emerged from a study of T cell responses to AZD1222 COVID-19 vaccine. The study, taken as a whole, reports: Most donors were white British and more were female, and clonal diversity was possibly underestimated. Targets within unmutated variant regions were reportedly found for nearly half of spike-specific TCRs. Baseline serostatus was positive in only six AZD1222 recipients.

CDR1 is MNHEY, CDR2 SVGAGI, per germline. Trimming removed 5 bases from V and 1 base from J; junction bases left unmatched: 2. The CDR3 has 14 residues. Note on this clone: The antigen is unknown.

Some clones are missing from TCRdb's copy, which holds only in-frame ones; the method was immunoSEQ multiplex PCR. The sample records some 120,000 clones, about 90% being singletons. The sequences come from peripheral blood, collected on day 0 of AZD1222 vaccination. This chain uses TRBV6-5 with TRBJ2-3; the match to TRBD2 covers 8 bases. This TCR was sampled from an adult in good health. This CDR3 is CASSLLAGTDTQYF. The CDR3 bases are TGTGCCAGCAGTCTACTAGCGGGCACAGATACGCAGTATTTT.